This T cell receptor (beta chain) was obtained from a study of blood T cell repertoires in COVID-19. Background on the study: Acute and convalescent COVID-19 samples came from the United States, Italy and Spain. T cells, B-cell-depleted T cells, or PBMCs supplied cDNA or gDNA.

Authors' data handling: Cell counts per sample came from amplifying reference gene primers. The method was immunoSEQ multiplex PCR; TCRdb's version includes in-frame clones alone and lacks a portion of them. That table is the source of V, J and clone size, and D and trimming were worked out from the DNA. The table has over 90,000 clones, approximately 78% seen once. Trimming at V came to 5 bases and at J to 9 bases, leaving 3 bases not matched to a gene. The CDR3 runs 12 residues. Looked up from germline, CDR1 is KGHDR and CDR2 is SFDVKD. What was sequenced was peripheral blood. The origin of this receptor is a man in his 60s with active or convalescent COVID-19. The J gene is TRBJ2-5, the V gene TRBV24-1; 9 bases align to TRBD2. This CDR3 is CATSVPSGAQYF. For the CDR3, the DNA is TGTGCCACCAGTGTCCCTAGCGGGGCCCAGTACTTC.